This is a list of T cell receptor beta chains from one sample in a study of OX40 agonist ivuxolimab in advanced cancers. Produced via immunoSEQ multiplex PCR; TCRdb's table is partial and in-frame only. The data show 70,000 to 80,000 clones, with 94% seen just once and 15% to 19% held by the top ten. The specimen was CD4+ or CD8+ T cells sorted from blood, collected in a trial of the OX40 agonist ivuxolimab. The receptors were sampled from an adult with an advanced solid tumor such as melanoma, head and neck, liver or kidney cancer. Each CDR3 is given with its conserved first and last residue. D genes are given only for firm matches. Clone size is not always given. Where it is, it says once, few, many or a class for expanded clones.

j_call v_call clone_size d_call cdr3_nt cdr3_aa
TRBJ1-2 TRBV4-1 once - TGCGCCAGCAGCCAAGCTGGGGCGGGGGATGGCTACACCTTC CASSQAGAGDGYTF
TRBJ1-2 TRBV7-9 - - TGTGCCAGCAGCTTAGAAGGTGGGGCGAACTATGGCTACACCTTC CASSLEGGANYGYTF
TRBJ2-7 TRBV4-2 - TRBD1 TGTGCCAGCAGCCAGGGGACAGGGGCCCCCTACGAGCAGTACTTC CASSQGTGAPYEQYF
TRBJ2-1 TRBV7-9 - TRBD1 TGTGCCAGCAGCACCACAGGGGGCAGGTATGAGCAGTTCTTC CASSTTGGRYEQFF
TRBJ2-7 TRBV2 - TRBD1 TGTGCCAGCCTTCGTGCCGGGGACAGGGCCTACGAGCAGTACTTC CASLRAGDRAYEQYF
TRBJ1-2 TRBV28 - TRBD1 TGTGCCAGCAGTACCCAGATTCGACAGGGTTACACCTTC CASSTQIRQGYTF
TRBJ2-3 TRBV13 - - TGTGCCAGCAGCTCCTACAGGATTAGCACAGATACGCAGTATTTT CASSSYRISTDTQYF
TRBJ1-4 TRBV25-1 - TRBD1 TGTGCCAGCAGTGATCGACAGGGAGCCGAAAAACTGTTTTTT CASSDRQGAEKLFF
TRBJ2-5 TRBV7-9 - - TGTGCCAGCAGCTTAGCCAGGGTTACCGGTCCATACCAAGAGACCCAGTACTTC CASSLARVTGPYQETQYF
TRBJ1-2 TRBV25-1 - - TGTGCCAGCAGTGAATATGGGGACCTCAAGGACTATGGCTACACCTTC CASSEYGDLKDYGYTF
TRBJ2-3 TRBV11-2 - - TGTGCCAGCTGGACAAGTTCCACAGATACGCAGTATTTT CASWTSSTDTQYF
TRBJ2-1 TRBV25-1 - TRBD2 TGTGCCAGCAGTGCTAGCGGGCGGTACAATGAGCAGTTCTTC CASSASGRYNEQFF
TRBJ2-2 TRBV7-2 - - TGTGCCAGCAGCTTAGCCAGCGCGAACACCGGGGAGCTGTTTTTT CASSLASANTGELFF
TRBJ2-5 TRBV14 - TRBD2 TGTGCCAGCAGCACCTTCGGGATAGCGGGAGAGGAAGAGACCCAGTACTTC CASSTFGIAGEEETQYF
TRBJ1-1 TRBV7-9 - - TGTGCCAGCTCTCTAGCTGCCGCTGAAGCTTTCTTT CASSLAAAEAFF
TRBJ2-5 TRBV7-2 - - TGTGCCAGCAGCTTAACCGGGATCGGACAAGAGACCCAGTACTTC CASSLTGIGQETQYF
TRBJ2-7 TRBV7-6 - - TGTGCCAGCAGCCCCGACAGGCATCCCTACGAGCAGTACTTC CASSPDRHPYEQYF
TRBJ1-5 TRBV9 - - TGTGCCAGCAGCAGAGGGGGGCCCCAGTGGCCCCAGCATTTT CASSRGGPQWPQHF
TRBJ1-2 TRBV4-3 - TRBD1 TGCGCCAGCAGCCAAGATCGGGGACAGGGCCCATATGGCTACACCTTC CASSQDRGQGPYGYTF
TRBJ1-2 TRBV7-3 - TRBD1 TGTGCCAGCAGCTTAACCGGGACAGGTATTGCCTCCTATGGCTACACCTTC CASSLTGTGIASYGYTF
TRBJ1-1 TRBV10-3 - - TGTGCCATCAGTGACAAGGCTGAAGCTTTCTTT CAISDKAEAFF
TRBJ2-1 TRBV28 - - TGTGCCAGCAGTTTTGGAGGGGGGTTCTACAATGAGCAGTTCTTC CASSFGGGFYNEQFF